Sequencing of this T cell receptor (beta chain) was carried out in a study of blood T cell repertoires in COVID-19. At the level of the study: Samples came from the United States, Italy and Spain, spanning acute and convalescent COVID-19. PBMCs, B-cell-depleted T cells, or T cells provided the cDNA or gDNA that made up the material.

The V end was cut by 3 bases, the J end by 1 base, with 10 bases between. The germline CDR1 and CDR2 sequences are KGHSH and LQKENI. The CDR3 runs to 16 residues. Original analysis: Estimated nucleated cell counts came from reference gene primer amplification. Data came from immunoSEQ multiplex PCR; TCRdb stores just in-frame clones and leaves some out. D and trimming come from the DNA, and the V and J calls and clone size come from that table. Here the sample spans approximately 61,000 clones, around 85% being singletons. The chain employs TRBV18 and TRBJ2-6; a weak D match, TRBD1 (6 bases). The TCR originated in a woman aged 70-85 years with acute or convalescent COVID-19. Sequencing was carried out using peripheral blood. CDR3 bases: TGTGCCAGCTCACCGGGACAAATTTCTGGGGCCAACGTCCTGACTTTC. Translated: CASSPGQISGANVLTF.